The 16 T cell receptor beta chains given below trace back to one sample, sequenced in a study of cytomegalovirus exposure and HLA in healthy donors. With 60 Vbeta and 13 Jbeta primers, the PCR was carried out. Generated by immunoSEQ multiplex PCR, the TCRdb table keeps only in-frame clones and is missing some. The sample lists roughly 180,000 clones, approximately 80% seen once, with 0.65% to 0.85% in the top ten. The sample consisted of PBMCs. All receptors come from a female donor in good health and CMV-seronegative.

The chain couples TRBV11-2 to TRBJ2-1, with 7 bases identical to TRBD2. The J segment lost 10 bases and the V segment lost 4 bases, leaving 10 bases of the junction unmatched. Germline V gene lookup returns CDR1 SGHAT and CDR2 FQNNGV. The CDR3 loop spans 14 amino acids. DNA of the CDR3: TGTGCCAGCAGCTCAACAGCGGGGTTCTTAGAGCAGTTCTTC. It yields the protein CASSSTAGFLEQFF.

This sequence joins TRBV28 and TRBJ2-5, with 9 bases identical to TRBD1. CDR1 is MDHEN and CDR2 is SYDVKM in the germline V gene. Trimming cost V 8 bases and J 7 bases; bases outside gene matches: 14. The CDR3 is made up of 15 amino acids. The CDR3 here is CASCERDRAAGTQYF. Here the CDR3 DNA reads TGTGCCAGCTGTGAACGGGACAGGGCGGCAGGGACCCAGTACTTC.

The rearrangement links TRBV2 to TRBJ1-3; 9 bases map to TRBD1. The junction had 13 bases not matched to a gene; V was cut back by 7 bases and J by 0 bases. CDR3 size: 18 residues. CDR1 is SNHLY, CDR2 FYNNEI, per germline. As DNA, the CDR3 is TGTGCCAGCAACCTCCGGGACAGGGCCCTCCACTCTGGAAACACCATATATTTT. Translated: CASNLRDRALHSGNTIYF.

Note on this clone: One junction end disagrees with the germline gene, perhaps due to a read error. This chain joins TRBV28 and TRBJ2-4; 8 bases agree with TRBD1. The CDR3 runs 18 residues. Germline V lookup: CDR1 MDHEN, CDR2 SYDVKM. CDR3 sequence (DNA): TGTGCCAGCAGTGAAGGACAGGGAGGTGGCTTAGCCAAAAACAGTCAGTACTTC. This encodes CASSEGQGGGLAKNSQYF.

CDR3 protein: CASSTRQGVEYEQYF. DNA of the CDR3: TGTGCCAGCAGTACGAGACAGGGAGTGGAGTACGAGCAGTACTTC. V gene TRBV27 combines with J gene TRBJ2-7; 7 bases are a match to TRBD1. This CDR3 contains 15 residues. V lost 5 bases, J lost 4 bases, and 11 bases stayed unmatched. Looked up from germline, CDR1 is MNHEY and CDR2 is SMNVEV (reference sequence).

The chain employs TRBV27 and TRBJ1-6; TRBD1 matches at 7 bases. The ends lost 4 bases at V and 4 bases at J; junction bases unmatched: 4. This CDR3 has 15 residues. The germline CDR1 and CDR2 sequences are MNHEY and SMNVEV (reference sequence). Here the CDR3 DNA reads TGTGCCAGCAGTTCACCGACAGGGTATAATTCACCCCTCCACTTT. Translating it yields CASSSPTGYNSPLHF.

This clone was picked up one time. The V call is TRBV28, the J call TRBJ1-1; 9 bases are a match to TRBD1. J was trimmed by 1 base and V by 7 bases; bases with no gene match: 7. Germline assignment: CDR1 MDHEN and CDR2 SYDVKM. The CDR3 is made up of 15 amino acids. CDR3 protein: CASNPGGQGNTEAFF. CDR3 in DNA: TGTGCCAGCAACCCGGGGGGACAGGGGAACACTGAAGCTTTCTTT.

The chain combines TRBV7-2 with TRBJ2-1, with TRBD1 matching 7 bases. The V and J ends lost 5 bases and 0 bases, in that order; junction bases with no gene match: 10. CDR3 length: 17 amino acids. Germline CDR1 SGHTA, CDR2 FQGNSA. The CDR3 spells CASSLSPGQSSYNEQFF. Written as DNA, the CDR3 is TGTGCCAGCAGCCTATCTCCGGGACAGAGCTCCTACAATGAGCAGTTCTTC.

This clone was found a few times. One end of the junction fails to match germline, which may point to a read error. J is TRBJ2-2 and V is TRBV7-9; a possible D gene is TRBD1 (5 bases). From germline, CDR1 is SEHNR and CDR2 FQNEAQ (reference sequence). The CDR3 covers 16 residues. The CDR3 region is CASSVDRTSNAGELFF. In nucleotides, the CDR3 is TGTGCCAGCAGCGTAGACAGAACCTCGAACGCCGGGGAGCTGTTTTTT. The entire variable domain, with the rest obtained from reference TRBV7-9 and TRBJ2-2, is as follows: DTGVSQNPRHKITKRGQNVTFRCDPISEHNRLYWYRQTLGQGPEFLTYFQNEAQLEKSRLLSDRFSAERPKGSFSTLEIQRTEQGDSAMYLCASSVDRTSNAGELFFGEGSRLTVL.

The chain employs TRBV7-8 and TRBJ2-7; D is possibly TRBD2 (6 bases). Germline V gene data show CDR1 as SGHVS and CDR2 as FQNEAQ. This CDR3 region has 13 residues. Trimming pared 2 bases from V and 9 bases from J, leaving 14 bases between. CDR3 sequence: CASSLRRGGGQYF. For the CDR3, the DNA is TGTGCCAGCAGCTTAAGGCGGGGTGGGGGGCAGTACTTC. The whole variable domain, remainder taken from reference TRBV7-8 and TRBJ2-7, is GAGVSQSPRYKVAKRGQDVALRCDPISGHVSLFWYQQALGQGPEFLTYFQNEAQLDKSGLPSDRFFAERPEGSVSTLKIQRTQQEDSAVYLCASSLRRGGGQYFGPGTRLTVT.

This clone was seen once. V and J are TRBV11-1 and TRBJ2-6, with TRBD1 matching 7 bases. CDR1 is SGHAT and CDR2 is FQDESV in the germline V gene (reference sequence). This CDR3 is 19 amino acids long. V trimming: 3 bases; J trimming: 4 bases; junction bases outside the gene matches: 15. The CDR3 protein is CASSFAGTVNRGGANVLTF. CDR3 sequence (DNA): TGTGCCAGCAGCTTTGCCGGGACAGTGAATCGTGGAGGGGCCAACGTCCTGACTTTC.

The rearrangement links TRBV30 to TRBJ1-6, with D hard to call. V shed 3 bases and J shed 10 bases, with 13 bases lying between them. This CDR3 has 13 amino acids. Germline CDR1 reads GTSNPN; CDR2 reads SVGIG (reference sequence). This CDR3 reads CAWSPRRGSPLHF. CDR3 nucleotide sequence: TGTGCCTGGAGCCCCCGCCGGGGATCACCCCTCCACTTT.

This clone was seen once. The chain combines TRBV23-1 with TRBJ1-2; D not resolved. TRBV23-1 is recorded as an ORF, its role being uncertain. Trimming stripped 2 bases from V and 3 bases from J, with 16 bases between. This CDR3 comprises 16 residues. CDR3 region: CASSQAFPWRDYGYTF. DNA of the CDR3: TGCGCCAGCAGTCAAGCATTTCCCTGGAGGGACTATGGCTACACCTTC.

This rearrangement joins TRBV4-3 to TRBJ2-7; possible D gene TRBD1, 5 bases. This CDR3 comprises 15 residues. The germline V gene has CDR1 LGHNA and CDR2 YSLEER. Trimming pared 0 bases from V and 4 bases from J, leaving 13 bases between. The CDR3 protein is CASSQDVGQGYEQYF. The CDR3 bases are TGCGCCAGCAGCCAAGATGTCGGTCAGGGATACGAGCAGTACTTC.

A single count supports this clone. This chain links TRBV27 with TRBJ2-7; D not resolved. Looked up from germline, CDR1 is MNHEY and CDR2 is SMNVEV (reference sequence). This CDR3 comprises 11 residues. The chain's CDR3 is CATKMNYEQYF. Here the CDR3 DNA reads TGTGCAACTAAGATGAATTACGAGCAGTACTTC.

The chain is built from TRBV7-9 and TRBJ2-7, with D possibly TRBD2 on 6 matching bases. V lost 6 bases and J lost 2, with 14 bases in between. This CDR3 contains 14 residues. CDR1 is SEHNR and CDR2 is FQNEAQ in the germline V gene (reference sequence). The CDR3, as DNA: TGTGCCAGCAGAGACGGGACTGACACCTACGAGCAGTACTTC. This codes for CASRDGTDTYEQYF.